This is a list of T cell receptor beta chains from one sample in a study of blood T cell repertoires in COVID-19. Libraries were prepared by immunoSEQ multiplex PCR; TCRdb keeps only in-frame clonotypes and omits some of them. The sample shows around 300,000 clones, approximately 91% of them seen only once. The sequenced sample consisted of peripheral blood. These receptors all stem from a man between 45 and 60 years old with acute or convalescent COVID-19. The conserved cysteine and the conserved F or W are not part of the CDR3 here. Fields, in order: J gene, V gene, CDR3 protein.

j_call: TRBJ2-7; v_call: TRBV11-2; cdr3_aa: ASSLARYYEQY
j_call: TRBJ2-3; v_call: TRBV10-1; cdr3_aa: ASSESWSGGDTDTQY
j_call: TRBJ2-3; v_call: TRBV7-9; cdr3_aa: ASSLAVAGGITDTQY
j_call: TRBJ1-1; v_call: TRBV3-1/TRBV3-2; cdr3_aa: ASSQPGLNTEAF
j_call: TRBJ1-2; v_call: TRBV29-1; cdr3_aa: SVDRKLNPYGYT
j_call: TRBJ1-2; v_call: TRBV14; cdr3_aa: ASSQAGTISDYT
j_call: TRBJ2-7; v_call: TRBV6-5; cdr3_aa: ASSYSPQGYEQY
j_call: TRBJ2-2; v_call: TRBV18; cdr3_aa: ASSRLDTGELF
j_call: TRBJ1-2; v_call: TRBV6-4; cdr3_aa: ASSDSFGVGGYT
j_call: TRBJ2-7; v_call: TRBV7-7; cdr3_aa: ASSLGTQGEQY
j_call: TRBJ2-7; v_call: TRBV4-1; cdr3_aa: ASSHLGQSAEQY
j_call: TRBJ2-2; v_call: TRBV30; cdr3_aa: AWSGTGELF
j_call: TRBJ1-2; v_call: TRBV6-1; cdr3_aa: ASSEARPYTVNYGYT
j_call: TRBJ1-6; v_call: TRBV6-4; cdr3_aa: ASRRQGGSYNSPLH
j_call: TRBJ1-2; v_call: TRBV4-1; cdr3_aa: ASSQEAGLNGYT
j_call: TRBJ2-3; v_call: TRBV7-6; cdr3_aa: ASSLLVRTDTQY
j_call: TRBJ1-2; v_call: TRBV7-3; cdr3_aa: ASSLGVGTGREGYT
j_call: TRBJ2-3; v_call: TRBV9; cdr3_aa: ASGKAGLTDTQY
j_call: TRBJ1-4; v_call: TRBV7-2; cdr3_aa: ASSPRQGFNEKLF
j_call: TRBJ1-1; v_call: TRBV6-6; cdr3_aa: ASSGTGGSTEAF
j_call: TRBJ1-2; v_call: TRBV27; cdr3_aa: ASSLTASNYGYT
j_call: TRBJ2-3; v_call: TRBV2; cdr3_aa: ASLEWVAGARDTQY
j_call: TRBJ1-1; v_call: TRBV6-5; cdr3_aa: ASRLGVNTEAF
j_call: TRBJ2-7; v_call: TRBV6-5; cdr3_aa: ASSYSGLTYEQY
j_call: TRBJ1-1; v_call: TRBV30; cdr3_aa: AWSLEGDQGVGEAF
j_call: TRBJ2-3; v_call: TRBV19; cdr3_aa: ASGSTGAYTDTQY
j_call: TRBJ1-4; v_call: TRBV15; cdr3_aa: ATSIGGTNEKLF
j_call: TRBJ1-4; v_call: TRBV4-1; cdr3_aa: ASSQEKGAGDEKLF
j_call: TRBJ2-1; v_call: TRBV7-2; cdr3_aa: ASQTGGGYNEQF
j_call: TRBJ1-1; v_call: TRBV10-3; cdr3_aa: AISTAGGATRTEAF
j_call: TRBJ1-6; v_call: TRBV12-3/TRBV12-4; cdr3_aa: ASSQGGGSPLH
j_call: TRBJ2-2; v_call: TRBV5-1; cdr3_aa: ASRSGQGSNTGELF
j_call: TRBJ2-2; v_call: TRBV7-3; cdr3_aa: ASSPGLAQNTGELF
j_call: TRBJ2-7; v_call: TRBV7-3; cdr3_aa: ASSLGASLAYEQY
j_call: TRBJ2-3; v_call: TRBV9; cdr3_aa: ASSTAGGTDTQY
j_call: TRBJ2-5; v_call: TRBV4-1; cdr3_aa: ASSPTRGHQETQY
j_call: TRBJ1-6; v_call: TRBV27; cdr3_aa: ASSQNTFPLNSPLH
j_call: TRBJ2-7; v_call: TRBV18; cdr3_aa: ASSQPGQGSYEQY
j_call: TRBJ1-4; v_call: TRBV18; cdr3_aa: ASSPSGGKRDEKLF
j_call: TRBJ1-1; v_call: TRBV9; cdr3_aa: ASSAGQGRSMNTEAF
j_call: TRBJ2-7; v_call: TRBV29-1; cdr3_aa: SARQGRYEQY
j_call: TRBJ1-1; v_call: TRBV30; cdr3_aa: AWSVGGEAF
j_call: TRBJ2-5; v_call: TRBV5-1; cdr3_aa: ASSLAGDETQY
j_call: TRBJ1-2; v_call: TRBV7-8; cdr3_aa: ASSLGGTKYGYT
j_call: TRBJ2-5; v_call: TRBV29-1; cdr3_aa: SVASGQETQY
j_call: TRBJ2-6; v_call: TRBV19; cdr3_aa: ASSILRFPGANVLT
j_call: TRBJ2-7; v_call: TRBV30; cdr3_aa: ACDRYSYEQY
j_call: TRBJ2-5; v_call: TRBV2; cdr3_aa: ASTAQEETQY
j_call: TRBJ1-2; v_call: TRBV9; cdr3_aa: ASSVGNRVDYGYT
j_call: TRBJ2-1; v_call: TRBV3-1/TRBV3-2; cdr3_aa: ASSLGLANNEQF
j_call: TRBJ1-1; v_call: TRBV7-8; cdr3_aa: ASRPAPSGTEAF
j_call: TRBJ2-3; v_call: TRBV5-5; cdr3_aa: ASSFRGDSNTDTQY
j_call: TRBJ2-6; v_call: TRBV5-1; cdr3_aa: ASSSGQEYSGANVLT
j_call: TRBJ1-4; v_call: TRBV2; cdr3_aa: ASTSALGTNEKLF
j_call: TRBJ2-1; v_call: TRBV25-1; cdr3_aa: ASSGLSAGHNEQF
j_call: TRBJ1-2; v_call: TRBV6-5; cdr3_aa: ASTSRDRQNYGYT
j_call: TRBJ2-5; v_call: TRBV7-7; cdr3_aa: ASSPGTGRETQY
j_call: TRBJ2-5; v_call: TRBV5-5; cdr3_aa: ASSLAASAAQETQY
j_call: TRBJ2-7; v_call: TRBV4-1; cdr3_aa: ASSQDKRGGRYEQY
j_call: TRBJ1-1; v_call: TRBV2; cdr3_aa: ASSVDWRAF